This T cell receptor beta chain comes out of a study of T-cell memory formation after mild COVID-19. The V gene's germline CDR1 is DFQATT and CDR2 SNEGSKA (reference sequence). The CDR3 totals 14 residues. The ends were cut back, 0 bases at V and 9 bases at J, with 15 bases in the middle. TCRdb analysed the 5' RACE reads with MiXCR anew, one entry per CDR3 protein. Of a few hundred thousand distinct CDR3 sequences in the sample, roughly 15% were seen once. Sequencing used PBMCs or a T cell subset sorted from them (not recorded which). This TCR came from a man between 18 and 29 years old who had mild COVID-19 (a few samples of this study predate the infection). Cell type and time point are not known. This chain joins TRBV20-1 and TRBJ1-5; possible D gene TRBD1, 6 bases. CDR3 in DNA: TGCAGTGCTAGAGATCCAGGACAGATTTGGCCCCAGCATTTT. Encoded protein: CSARDPGQIWPQHF.